A single sample gave rise to the 19 T cell receptor beta chains below, sequenced in a study of T-cell memory formation after mild COVID-19. MiXCR, applied by TCRdb to the 5' RACE reads, yields one record per CDR3 protein. This sample has over 350,000 distinct CDR3 sequences, with roughly 15% found just once. The sample comprised PBMCs or a T cell subset sorted from them (not recorded which). Receptor source: a young man who had mild COVID-19 (a few samples of this study predate the infection). Cell type and time point are not known.

The genes are TRBV9 and TRBJ2-2; 8 bases map to TRBD1. V lost 2 bases and J lost 3; bases outside the gene matches: 12. The length of the CDR3 is 18 residues. Germline values: CDR1 SGDLS, CDR2 YYNGEE. DNA of the CDR3: TGTGCCAGCAGCGTTCCGTCGTGGACAGGGAAGGACACCGGGGAGCTGTTTTTT. It specifies CASSVPSWTGKDTGELFF.

The gene calls are TRBV7-3 and TRBJ2-1, with 9 bases fitting TRBD2. Germline CDR1 is SGHTA and CDR2 is FQGTGA. The CDR3 contains 16 residues. Losses at the gene ends were 2 bases for V and 0 bases for J; bases not matched to a gene: 2. DNA of the CDR3: TGTGCCAGCAGCTTAGCGGGGGGGTACTCCTACAATGAGCAGTTCTTC. This encodes CASSLAGGYSYNEQFF.

This chain uses TRBV7-2 with TRBJ1-2; 9 positions agree with TRBD1. V shed 5 bases and J 7 bases; nucleotides not matched to a gene: 5. CDR3 length: 13 amino acids. Germline V gene data show CDR1 as SGHTA and CDR2 as FQGNSA. The CDR3 sequence: CASSPGQGIGYTF. CDR3 nucleotide sequence: TGTGCCAGCAGCCCCGGACAGGGGATTGGCTACACCTTC.

This clonotype was observed at least ten times. V usage is TRBV29-1 and J usage is TRBJ1-2, with 11 bases aligning to TRBD1. The trim removed 7 bases at V and 7 bases at J, leaving 11 bases unmatched. Germline CDR1 SQVTM, CDR2 ANQGSEA. This CDR3 is 14 amino acids long. The CDR3 nucleotides read TGCAGCGCCGCATTAGGACAGGGGGCCGGTGGCTACACCTTC. Encoded protein: CSAALGQGAGGYTF.

This chain uses TRBV9 with TRBJ1-6, with D perhaps matching TRBD1 (6 bases). The germline gives CDR1 SGDLS, CDR2 YYNGEE. This CDR3 has 14 amino acids. Trimming left V 0 bases short and J 10 bases short, with 11 bases between. The CDR3 protein is CASSVGAGASPLHF. In nucleotides, the CDR3 is TGTGCCAGCAGCGTAGGAGCAGGGGCGTCACCCCTCCACTTT.

The V gene is TRBV30, the J gene TRBJ2-7; possibly TRBD2 for D (5 bases). V was pared by 3 bases and J by 3 bases, with 15 bases between. Per the germline V gene, CDR1 is GTSNPN and CDR2 is SVGIG (reference sequence). The CDR3 contains 14 residues. The CDR3 spells CAWRPPGSYYEQYF. The CDR3 DNA follows: TGTGCCTGGAGACCCCCGGGGTCCTACTACGAGCAGTACTTC.

The chain recombines TRBV27 with TRBJ1-3, with D uncertain. V lost 2 bases, J lost 4 bases, and 6 bases lay in between. Germline V gene lookup returns CDR1 MNHEY and CDR2 SMNVEV (reference sequence). This CDR3 is built from 13 residues. The CDR3 spells CASSLIIGNTIYF. DNA of the CDR3: TGTGCCAGCAGTTTAATAATCGGAAACACCATATATTTT.

The sample holds a few counts of this clonotype. This CDR3 reads CSVGQGYNEQFF. In DNA, the CDR3 is TGCAGCGTGGGACAGGGGTACAATGAGCAGTTCTTC. This sequence joins TRBV29-1 and TRBJ2-1; 10 bases line up with TRBD1. Per the germline V gene, CDR1 is SQVTM and CDR2 is ANQGSEA. The CDR3 has 12 amino acids. Germline trimming cut 6 bases from V and 4 bases from J; bases unmatched to any gene: 0.

V is TRBV7-8 and J is TRBJ2-3, with TRBD2 as a possible D gene (6 bases). The ends were cut back, 6 bases at V and 2 bases at J, with 9 bases in the middle. The germline CDR1 and CDR2 sequences are SGHVS and FQNEAQ. This CDR3 spans 13 amino acids. This chain's CDR3 is CASRGGYTDTQYF. The CDR3 coding sequence is TGTGCCAGCAGGGGGGGATACACAGATACGCAGTATTTT. Filled out from reference TRBV7-8 and TRBJ2-3, the complete variable domain reads GAGVSQSPRYKVAKRGQDVALRCDPISGHVSLFWYQQALGQGPEFLTYFQNEAQLDKSGLPSDRFFAERPEGSVSTLKIQRTQQEDSAVYLCASRGGYTDTQYFGPGTRLTVL.

This clonotype was seen only a few times. This rearrangement joins TRBV14 to TRBJ2-3; D is ambiguous. Germline CDR1 reads SGHDN; CDR2 reads FVKESK. This CDR3 is built from 13 residues. V lost 3 bases and J 6 bases, leaving 10 bases between the germline ends. For the CDR3, the DNA is TGTGCCAGCAGCCAGCTGCTAGGGGATACGCAGTATTTT. Protein product: CASSQLLGDTQYF. Filled out from reference TRBV14 and TRBJ2-3, the complete variable domain reads EAGVTQFPSHSVIEKGQTVTLRCDPISGHDNLYWYRRVMGKEIKFLLHFVKESKQDESGMPNNRFLAERTGGTYSTLKVQPAELEDSGVYFCASSQLLGDTQYFGPGTRLTVL.

The sample holds a few counts of this clonotype. The chain uses TRBV10-3 and TRBJ2-2; 9 positions match TRBD1. J gave up 0 bases and V 10 bases, and 15 bases lay outside the gene matches. The CDR3 consists of 18 residues. Germline values: CDR1 ENHRY, CDR2 SYGVKD. CDR3 region: CATERGDRVISNTGELFF. The CDR3 DNA sequence: TGTGCCACTGAGAGGGGGGACAGGGTAATCTCGAACACCGGGGAGCTGTTTTTT.

J is TRBJ2-1 and V is TRBV6-5; D not resolved. V was trimmed by 1 base and J by 7 bases, leaving 11 bases between them. Germline lookup yields CDR1 MNHEY and CDR2 SVGAGI. There are 14 residues in the CDR3. The CDR3 protein is CASSYFRRSNEQFF. Written as DNA, the CDR3 is TGTGCCAGCAGTTACTTCCGAAGGAGTAATGAGCAGTTCTTC.

The rearrangement uses TRBV20-1 and TRBJ1-2; D gene ambiguous. Per the germline V gene, CDR1 is DFQATT and CDR2 is SNEGSKA (reference sequence). This CDR3 comprises 14 residues. V was pared by 6 bases and J by 4 bases, with 18 bases between. CDR3 in amino acids: CSAQRSDRPYGYTF. CDR3 coding DNA: TGCAGTGCCCAGAGGTCCGACCGCCCCTATGGCTACACCTTC.

This CDR3 reads CASSLDPNQPQHF. CDR3 DNA sequence: TGTGCCAGCAGCTTGGACCCCAATCAGCCCCAGCATTTT. V and J are TRBV5-4 and TRBJ1-5; no clear D. V was trimmed by 0 bases and J by 3 bases, leaving 4 bases between them. The V gene's germline CDR1 is SGHNT and CDR2 YYREEE (reference sequence). The CDR3 runs to 13 residues.

This clonotype was seen more than once but under ten times. The rearrangement joins TRBV29-1 to TRBJ2-7; the D call may be TRBD1 or TRBD2 (6 bases each). Germline V gene data show CDR1 as SQVTM and CDR2 as ANQGSEA. This CDR3 has 13 amino acids. V was trimmed by 4 bases and J by 1 base, leaving 11 bases between them. CDR3 residues: CSVGGAPSYEQYF. DNA of the CDR3: TGCAGCGTTGGGGGGGCGCCGTCCTACGAGCAGTACTTC.

The chain carries TRBV7-9 and TRBJ2-5; weak D call: TRBD1 (5 bases). The V end lost 5 bases, the J end lost 7 bases, and 11 bases lay between the germline ends. The CDR3 has 12 amino acids. CDR1 and CDR2 from the germline V gene are SEHNR and FQNEAQ (reference sequence). This CDR3 reads CASSLGAVTQYF. CDR3 coding DNA: TGTGCCAGCAGCCTTGGGGCGGTGACCCAGTACTTC.

In its sample, this clonotype was seen a few times. V is TRBV6-2 or TRBV6-3 and J is TRBJ1-5; 7 bases fit TRBD1. Trimming took 6 bases from V and 11 from J; bases not matched to a gene: 13. Germline V lookup: CDR1 MNHEY, CDR2 SVGEGT. This CDR3 is 14 amino acids long. The CDR3 loop is CASSTGQASDAQHF. In DNA form, the CDR3 reads TGTGCCAGCAGCACCGGACAGGCCTCGGATGCCCAGCATTTT.

This clonotype has more than one count but fewer than ten. This sequence joins TRBV6-2 or TRBV6-3 and TRBJ1-1; D perhaps matches TRBD1 (5 bases). The V end was cut by 7 bases, the J end by 6 bases, with 9 bases between. The CDR3 length is 11 residues. Germline CDR1 and CDR2: MNHEY and SVGEGT. As DNA, the CDR3 is TGTGCCAGCATCACGGGGGCTGAAGCTTTCTTT. Amino acids: CASITGAEAFF.

The genes are TRBV6-1 and TRBJ2-7; the D is unclear. Trimming removed 6 bases from V and 0 bases from J, with 9 bases in between. Germline V gene lookup returns CDR1 MNHNS and CDR2 SASEGT. The CDR3 is made up of 13 amino acids. The CDR3 bases are TGTGCCAGCAGGAAGAGAAGCTCCTACGAGCAGTACGTC. Translation: CASRKRSSYEQYV.